The sequence of this T cell receptor beta chain was determined in a study of blood T cell repertoires in COVID-19 (dated by TCRdb to 2018 to 2020). The study in broad terms: Samples covering the acute and convalescent phases of COVID-19 were provided by collaborators in the United States, Italy and Spain. The prospective study material was composed of cDNA or gDNA derived from T cells, B-cell-depleted T cells, or PBMCs. The dataset comprised deeply sampled blood TCRbeta repertoires from subjects exposed to, actively infected with, or recovered from COVID-19. The repertoires were made available in a free public database intended to serve as a resource for research on the immune response to SARS-CoV-2. The samples were drawn from two sources: the first 160 participants of the ongoing ImmuneRACE study, and 1,000 to 1,500 subjects contributed by 6 global collaborators. Nearly every sample came with metadata listing a de-identified subject ID, COVID-19 status, age in years and sex. Where HLA class I and class II types were available, the types were taken from metadata supplied by the sample provider, not from assay-based typing. Broad study findings and their caveats: The amount of clinical and demographic metadata varied by source and participant and was provided uncurated.

The collaborating institutions used their own protocols to collect whole blood in K2EDTA tubes. For TCRbeta analysis, collaborators shipped samples as frozen whole blood, isolated PBMCs, or DNA extracted from either of those sample types. TCRbeta CDR3 regions were amplified from genomic DNA by means of the immunoSEQ Assay, a bias-controlled multiplex PCR. In the paper's pipeline: The number of nucleated cells in each sample was estimated from the amplification of reference gene primers within the assay. Sequence reads were collapsed and filtered to measure the absolute abundance of every unique TCRbeta CDR3 rearrangement. For each sample, productive Simpson clonality was calculated as the square root of Simpson's diversity index over productive rearrangements. TCRdb re-hosts the immuneACCESS table, in-frame sequences only. Its copies lack some clones; in the studies checked, an unresolved V gene accounts for under half of them, and the cause for the rest is not known. The V and J calls and clone size come from that table; D and trimming were worked out from the DNA. This sample lists 52,000 or so clones; around 85% were detected once. The ten largest make up approximately 19% of the sample.

Turning to this clone: The target of this receptor is not known. Per-base quality was not reported, and no clone a single base away is much larger than it.

V gives up 5 bases and J gives up 14 bases, and the segment between their germline ends measures 16 bases. The CDR3 covers 13 residues, taking in both the cysteine and the phenylalanine. Kept here is only the CDR3 DNA, which spans 39 bases and is read in frame from base 1. The receptor was derived from a man aged 65-85 years with active COVID-19. Sequenced: peripheral blood. This chain is built from TRBV12-3 or TRBV12-4 and TRBJ1-6, with the identity of the D gene unclear. The CDR3 has the sequence CASSLGLKGTLHF. The bases are TGTGCCAGCAGTCTCGGACTGAAAGGCACCCTCCACTTT.